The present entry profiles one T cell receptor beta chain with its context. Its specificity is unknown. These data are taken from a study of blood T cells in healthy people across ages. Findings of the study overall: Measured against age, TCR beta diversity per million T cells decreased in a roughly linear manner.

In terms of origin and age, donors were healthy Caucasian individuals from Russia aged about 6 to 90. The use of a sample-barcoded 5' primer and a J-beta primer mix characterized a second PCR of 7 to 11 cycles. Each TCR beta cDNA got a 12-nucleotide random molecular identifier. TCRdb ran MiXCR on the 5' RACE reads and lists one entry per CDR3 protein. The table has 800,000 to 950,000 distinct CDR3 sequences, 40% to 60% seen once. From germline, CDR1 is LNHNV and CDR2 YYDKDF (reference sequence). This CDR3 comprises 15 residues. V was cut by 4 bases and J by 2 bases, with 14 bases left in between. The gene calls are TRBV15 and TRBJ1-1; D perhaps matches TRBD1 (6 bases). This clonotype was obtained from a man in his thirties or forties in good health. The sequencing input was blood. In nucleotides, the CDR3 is TGTGCCACCAGCACCCGGGCAGGGGTCAACACTGAAGCTTTCTTT. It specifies CATSTRAGVNTEAFF. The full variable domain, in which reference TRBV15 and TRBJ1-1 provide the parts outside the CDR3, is DAMVIQNPRYQVTQFGKPVTLSCSQTLNHNVMYWYQQKSSQAPKLLFHYYDKDFNNEADTPDNFQSRRPNTSFCFLDIRSPGLGDTAMYLCATSTRAGVNTEAFFGQGTRLTVV.